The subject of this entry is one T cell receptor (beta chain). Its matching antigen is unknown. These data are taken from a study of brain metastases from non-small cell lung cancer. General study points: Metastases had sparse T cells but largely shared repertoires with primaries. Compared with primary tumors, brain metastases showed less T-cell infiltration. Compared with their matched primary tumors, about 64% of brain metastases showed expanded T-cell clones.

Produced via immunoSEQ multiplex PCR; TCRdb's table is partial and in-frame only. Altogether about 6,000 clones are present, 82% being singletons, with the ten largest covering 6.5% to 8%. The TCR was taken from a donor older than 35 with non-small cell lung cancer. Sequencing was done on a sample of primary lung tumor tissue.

CDR3 in amino acids: CASRGVEGWTEAFF. In nucleotides, the CDR3 is TGTGCCAGCAGAGGCGTGGAGGGCTGGACTGAAGCTTTCTTT. The chain combines TRBV28 with TRBJ1-1; no clear D. Trimming removed 6 bases from V and 5 bases from J, with 16 bases in between. The V gene's germline CDR1 is MDHEN and CDR2 SYDVKM. This CDR3 comprises 14 residues.